The 9 T cell receptor beta chains in this list originate from one sample, sequenced in a study of blood T cell repertoires in COVID-19. Sequencing used immunoSEQ multiplex PCR; TCRdb keeps in-frame clones, though not all of them. The profile shows approximately 8,100 clones, more than 80% of them singletons. The material sequenced was peripheral blood. The receptors shown here come from a human donor in a cohort sampled during active COVID-19.

This chain links TRBV27 with TRBJ1-5; D is unclear. V lost 2 bases and J lost 7, with 15 bases in between. The germline V gene encodes CDR1 MNHEY and CDR2 SMNVEV (reference sequence). The CDR3 contains 15 residues. For the CDR3, the DNA is TGTGCCAGCAGTTTAGGAGTCCCCGGGAGGCAGCCCCAGCATTTT. Protein sequence: CASSLGVPGRQPQHF.

This chain connects TRBV5-1 to TRBJ2-1; 14 nucleotides match TRBD2. The germline CDR1 and CDR2 sequences are SGHRS and YFSETQ. CDR3 length: 15 amino acids. The V gene end was trimmed by 0 bases and the J gene end by 11 bases; junction bases not matched to a gene: 4. This chain's CDR3 is CASSLGGTSGSKQFF. The CDR3 DNA follows: TGCGCCAGCAGCTTGGGCGGGACTAGCGGGAGCAAGCAGTTCTTC.

The chain carries TRBV28 and TRBJ2-7; a possible D gene is TRBD2 (6 bases). The V end was cut by 5 bases, the J end by 6 bases, with 17 bases between. Germline CDR1 is MDHEN and CDR2 is SYDVKM. The CDR3 consists of 14 residues. The chain's CDR3 is CASSPPLASGEQYV. CDR3 sequence (DNA): TGTGCCAGCAGTCCGCCCCTAGCGTCGGGCGAGCAGTACGTC.

The chain employs TRBV9 and TRBJ2-7; tentatively, D is TRBD1 (6 bases). V lost 4 bases to trimming and J lost 5 bases, with 13 bases between them. The CDR3 spans 13 residues. The V gene's germline CDR1 is SGDLS and CDR2 YYNGEE. The CDR3 bases are TGTGCCAGCAGCCCCGGGACAAGCCACGAGCAGTACTTC. Amino acids: CASSPGTSHEQYF.

The chain links TRBV27 to TRBJ2-2, with 8 bases matching TRBD2. V gave up 6 bases and J gave up 4 bases; unmatched junction bases: 16. CDR3 length: 18 amino acids. The V gene's germline CDR1 is MNHEY and CDR2 SMNVEV (reference sequence). CDR3 region: CASRRVDDWREVTGELFF. The CDR3 bases are TGTGCCAGCAGACGAGTGGATGACTGGCGGGAGGTCACCGGGGAGCTGTTTTTT.

The V and J genes are TRBV5-1 and TRBJ2-3; 9 bases align to TRBD2. The CDR3 extends over 14 amino acids. CDR1 and CDR2 (germline): SGHRS, YFSETQ. The V gene end was trimmed by 5 bases and the J gene end by 5 bases; junction bases not matched to a gene: 6. The CDR3 nucleotides read TGCGCCAGCAGTAGCGGGAGAGGTATAGATACGCAGTATTTT. Translated: CASSSGRGIDTQYF.

This clone is a singleton in its sample. This sequence joins TRBV27 and TRBJ2-7; 7 bases align to TRBD1. After removal of 4 bases from V and 4 bases from J, the junction contained 7 bases not matched to a gene. The CDR3 length is 14 residues. The germline CDR1 and CDR2 sequences are MNHEY and SMNVEV (reference sequence). The CDR3 sequence: CASSSGTATYEQYF. The CDR3 DNA reads as TGTGCCAGCAGTTCCGGGACAGCTACTTACGAGCAGTACTTC.

The rearrangement uses TRBV10-3 and TRBJ2-4, with D tentatively TRBD2 (6 bases). Deletions cut 1 base from V and 7 bases from J, with 14 bases between. Germline V lookup: CDR1 ENHRY, CDR2 SYGVKD. The CDR3 consists of 15 residues. This CDR3 reads CAISELSGPGNIQYF. The CDR3 DNA follows: TGTGCCATCAGTGAGTTAAGCGGGCCCGGGAACATTCAGTACTTC.

This clone appeared once. The chain joins TRBV4-1 to TRBJ2-3, with D uncertain. Trimming removed 3 bases at V and 5 bases at J, with 6 bases between. The CDR3 totals 12 residues. Germline CDR1 reads MGHRA; CDR2 reads YSYEKL. The CDR3 sequence: CASSHPRDTQYF. The CDR3 DNA reads TGCGCCAGCAGCCACCCCCGAGATACGCAGTATTTT.